The 7 T cell receptor beta chains in this list originate from one sample, sequenced in a study of monozygotic twins with cystic fibrosis. The data were produced by immunoSEQ multiplex PCR, yet TCRdb's version contains in-frame clones alone and is incomplete. This sample has about 23,000 clones; under 95% occur once, and the top ten carry roughly 0.28%. Material for sequencing was blood. The source is a girl between 2 and 10 years old with cystic fibrosis.

The chain joins TRBV15 to TRBJ2-7, with 10 bases lining up with TRBD1. CDR1 and CDR2 from the germline V gene are LNHNV and YYDKDF (reference sequence). V was pared by 4 bases and J by 3 bases, with 6 bases of the junction left unmatched. There are 15 residues in the CDR3. CDR3 DNA: TGTGCCACCAGCACCCGCGGGGACAGGGGCTACGAGCAGTACTTC. Translation gives CATSTRGDRGYEQYF.

The chain couples TRBV6-6 to TRBJ2-7; D possibly corresponds to TRBD2 (5 bases). The V gene's germline CDR1 is MNHNY and CDR2 SVGAGI (reference sequence). The CDR3 loop spans 14 amino acids. V was pared by 2 bases and J by 4 bases, with 12 bases between. CDR3 DNA: TGTGCCAGCAGTTACGTGGCAGGACTTTACGAGCAGTACTTC. Translation gives CASSYVAGLYEQYF.

The rearrangement uses TRBV6-5 and TRBJ2-7; D is unresolved. Trimming stripped 7 bases from V and 4 bases from J, with 8 bases between. This CDR3 region has 11 residues. Germline V gives CDR1 MNHEY, CDR2 SVGAGI. CDR3 in amino acids: CASTWGYEQYF. CDR3 coding DNA: TGTGCCAGCACGTGGGGTTACGAGCAGTACTTC.

The chain joins TRBV5-1 to TRBJ2-3, with D unclear. This CDR3 comprises 14 residues. CDR1 and CDR2 (germline): SGHRS, YFSETQ. The V end lost 3 bases, the J end lost 5 bases, and 13 bases lay between the germline ends. CDR3 sequence (DNA): TGCGCCAGCAGCTATGATACTCCGGGAGATACGCAGTATTTT. Translation: CASSYDTPGDTQYF.

This clone appeared once. The chain carries TRBV5-1 and TRBJ1-2; no clear D gene. The V gene's germline CDR1 is SGHRS and CDR2 YFSETQ. Trimming cost V 0 bases and J 0 bases, with 3 bases left between them. The CDR3 sequence is 13 residues long. The CDR3 loop reads CASSLVPNYGYTF. As DNA, the CDR3 is TGCGCCAGCAGCTTGGTGCCTAACTATGGCTACACCTTC.

The V gene is TRBV5-1, the J gene TRBJ2-3; D call uncertain. V lost 6 bases and J lost 2, with 13 bases in between. The germline gives CDR1 SGHRS, CDR2 YFSETQ. This CDR3 contains 14 residues. Written as DNA, the CDR3 is TGCGCCAGCATGCTCCGGAGTGTCACAGATACGCAGTATTTT. The encoded protein is CASMLRSVTDTQYF.

The V call is TRBV6-6, the J call TRBJ1-5; 9 bases agree with TRBD1. The CDR3 sequence is 16 residues long. The germline V gene encodes CDR1 MNHNY and CDR2 SVGAGI (reference sequence). V dropped 2 bases and J dropped 5; count of bases not matched to a gene: 7. CDR3 in DNA: TGTGCCAGCAGTTACCGGACAGGGGATATTCATCAGCCCCAGCATTTT. Translating gives CASSYRTGDIHQPQHF.